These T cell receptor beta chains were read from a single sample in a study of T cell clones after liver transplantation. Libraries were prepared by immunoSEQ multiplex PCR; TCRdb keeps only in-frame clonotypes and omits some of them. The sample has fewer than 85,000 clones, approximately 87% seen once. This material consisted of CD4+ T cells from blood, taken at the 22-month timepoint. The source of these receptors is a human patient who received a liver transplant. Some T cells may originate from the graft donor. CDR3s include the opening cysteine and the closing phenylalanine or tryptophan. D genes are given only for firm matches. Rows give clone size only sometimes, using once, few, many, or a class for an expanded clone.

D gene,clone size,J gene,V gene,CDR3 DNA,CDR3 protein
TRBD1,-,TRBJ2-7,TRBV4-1,TGCGCCAGCAGCTTAGGACAGGGCCACTACGAGCAGTACTTC,CASSLGQGHYEQYF
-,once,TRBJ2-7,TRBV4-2,TGTGCCAGCAGCCAAGATAAAGGACTAAGGGAGCAGTACTTC,CASSQDKGLREQYF
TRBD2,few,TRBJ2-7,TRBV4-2,TGTGCCAGCAGCCAAGCCCTAGCGGGGGGCCATACCGCCTACGAGCAGTACTTC,CASSQALAGGHTAYEQYF
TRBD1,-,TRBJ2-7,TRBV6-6,TGTGCCAGCAGAAATTCCGGGACAGGGGGGGACGAGCAGTACTTC,CASRNSGTGGDEQYF
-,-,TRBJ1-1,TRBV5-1,TGCGCCAGCAGCTTGTGGGGAACTACTGAAGCTTTCTTT,CASSLWGTTEAFF
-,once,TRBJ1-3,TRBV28,TGTGCCAGCAGTTTCCGGGACAATCGAAACACCATATATTTT,CASSFRDNRNTIYF
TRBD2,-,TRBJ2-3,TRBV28,TGTGCCAGCAGTCCCTTAGCGGGAGACAACACAGATACGCAGTATTTT,CASSPLAGDNTDTQYF
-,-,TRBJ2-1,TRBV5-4,TGTGCCAGCAGCTTGGGAACGGGCGATGAGCAGTTCTTC,CASSLGTGDEQFF
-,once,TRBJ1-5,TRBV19,TGCGCCAGTAGACTTGTCGGCGGGTCCAATAGCAATCAGCCCCAGCATTTT,CASRLVGGSNSNQPQHF
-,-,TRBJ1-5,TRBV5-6,TGTGCCAGCAGCTATTCCGGGGGTAGGGGCAATCAGCCCCAGCATTTT,CASSYSGGRGNQPQHF
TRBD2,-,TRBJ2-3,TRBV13,TGTGCCAGCAGCCATCGGACTAGCCGGATTTCGGATACGCAGTATTTT,CASSHRTSRISDTQYF
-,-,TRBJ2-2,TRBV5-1,TGCGCCAGCAGCTTGACGGATGCGAACACCGGGGAGCTGTTTTTT,CASSLTDANTGELFF
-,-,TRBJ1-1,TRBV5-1,TGCGCCAGCAGCCCGGACCCCCGAGGGGACACTGAAGCTTTCTTT,CASSPDPRGDTEAFF
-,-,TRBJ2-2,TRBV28,TGTGCCAGCAGTAGAGATACCGGGGAGCTGTTTTTT,CASSRDTGELFF
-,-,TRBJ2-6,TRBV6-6,TGTGCCAGCAGTCCTGGGGCCAACGTCCTGACTTTC,CASSPGANVLTF
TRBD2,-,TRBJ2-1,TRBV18,TGTGCCAGCTCACCCGCTAGCGGGAGTAATGAGCAGTTCTTC,CASSPASGSNEQFF
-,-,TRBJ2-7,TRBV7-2,TGTGCCAGCAGCTTATCCTCCTACGAGCAGTACTTC,CASSLSSYEQYF
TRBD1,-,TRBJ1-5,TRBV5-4,TGTGCCAGCAGCTCGGACAGGGGGCGGCCCCAGCATTTT,CASSSDRGRPQHF
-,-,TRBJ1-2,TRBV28,TGTGCCAGCAGCCAAGGGGTTCGTGGCTACACCTTC,CASSQGVRGYTF
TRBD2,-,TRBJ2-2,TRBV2,TGTGCCGCGCGGGGTAGCGGGGGCACCGGGGAGCTGTTTTTT,CAARGSGGTGELFF
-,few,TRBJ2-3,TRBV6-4,TGTGCCAGCATAGAAAGGACATCCTCAGCGAGCACAGATACGCAGTATTTT,CASIERTSSASTDTQYF
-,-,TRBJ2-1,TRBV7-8,TGTGCCAGCAGCCCCGGACGGACGGGGGCGTATGAGCAGTTCTTC,CASSPGRTGAYEQFF
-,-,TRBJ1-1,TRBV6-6,TGTGCCAGCAGCGGGAACACTGAAGCTTTCTTT,CASSGNTEAFF
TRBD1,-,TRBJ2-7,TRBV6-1,TGTGCCACGATGGGACAGGGACTATACGAGCAGTACTTC,CATMGQGLYEQYF
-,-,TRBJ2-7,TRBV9,TGTGCCAGCAGCCTAGGTCTATCAATTGAGGACGAGCAGTACTTC,CASSLGLSIEDEQYF
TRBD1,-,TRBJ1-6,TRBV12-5,TGTGCTAGTGGTTCCCAGCCTAGCCAGGGGGCTAATTCACCCCTCCACTTT,CASGSQPSQGANSPLHF
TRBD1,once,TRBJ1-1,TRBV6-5,TGTGCCAGCAGTTACGACAGGGGGTACACTGAAGCTTTCTTT,CASSYDRGYTEAFF
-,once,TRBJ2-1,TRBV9,TGTGCCAGCAGCGGCGAAAAAGGGACGCGTGGCAATGAGCAGTTCTTC,CASSGEKGTRGNEQFF
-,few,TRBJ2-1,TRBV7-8,TGTGCCGCCGGGGAGCGGAACTCCTACAATGAGCAGTTCTTC,CAAGERNSYNEQFF
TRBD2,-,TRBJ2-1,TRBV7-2,TGTGCCAGCAGCGGACGACTAGCGGACTCCTACAATGAGCAGTTCTTC,CASSGRLADSYNEQFF
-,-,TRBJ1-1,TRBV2,TGTGCCAGCTCATCTGATGACACTGAAGCTTTCTTT,CASSSDDTEAFF
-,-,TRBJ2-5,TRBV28,TGTGCCAGCAGTTGGAATCAGGGGACCCAGTACTTC,CASSWNQGTQYF
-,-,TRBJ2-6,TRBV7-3,TGTGCCAGCAGCTTAACAGGACGGCCCATTTTGACTTTC,CASSLTGRPILTF
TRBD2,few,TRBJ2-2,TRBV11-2,TGTGCCAGCAGCTTAACTAGCGGTTACACCGGGGAGCTGTTTTTT,CASSLTSGYTGELFF
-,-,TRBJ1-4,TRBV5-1,TGCGCCAGCAGCTTGGTGGACCCTAATGAAAAACTGTTTTTT,CASSLVDPNEKLFF
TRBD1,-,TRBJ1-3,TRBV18,TGTGCCAGCTCGCTCCCGGGACAGAACTCTGGAAACACCATATATTTT,CASSLPGQNSGNTIYF
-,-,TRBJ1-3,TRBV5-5,TGTGCCAGCAGCTTAGACCCGACAGTCCCGGGGGGAAACACCATATATTTT,CASSLDPTVPGGNTIYF
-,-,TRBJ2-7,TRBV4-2,TGTGCCAGCAGCCAAGTTGCCGGAGGCGAGCAGTACTTC,CASSQVAGGEQYF
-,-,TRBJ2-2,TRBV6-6,TGTGCCAGCAGTCCACCCCGGGATCTGGTTGCCGGGGAGCTGTTTTTT,CASSPPRDLVAGELFF
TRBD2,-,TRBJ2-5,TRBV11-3,TGTGCCAGCAGCTCTTCTACTAGCGGGGTCCGGGAGACCCAGTACTTC,CASSSSTSGVRETQYF
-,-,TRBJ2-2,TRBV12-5,TGTGCTAGTGGTTTGTCATCGGGGGAGCTGTTTTTT,CASGLSSGELFF